One T cell receptor (beta chain) is described in this entry. The data derive from a study of blood T cell repertoires in COVID-19. Study-wide background: The cDNA or gDNA used as material had been derived from T cells, B-cell-depleted T cells, or PBMCs.

Method: immunoSEQ multiplex PCR; TCRdb's copy keeps in-frame clones and lacks some. The data hold approximately 130,000 clones, with 83% observed a single time. Germline CDR1 and CDR2: MNHEY and SMNVEV (reference sequence). V lost 6 bases and J lost 10, with 16 bases in between. The CDR3 covers 12 residues. Across about two dozen US areas, participants ranged in age from roughly 18 to 95 years. Cohorts were assigned according to the clinical history that participants reported. Cohort 3 recovery required two negative PCRs, clearance, or symptom resolution. This receptor was obtained from a man aged 25-45 years who had recovered from COVID-19. The sequencing input was PBMCs or T cells enriched from blood (not recorded which). V gene TRBV27 combines with J gene TRBJ2-7; D gene unclear. CDR3: CASSSSDTAQYF. Here the CDR3 DNA reads TGTGCCAGCAGCTCCTCCGACACGGCACAGTACTTC.